The TCR beta chain under discussion was sequenced for a study of T cells in localized non-small cell lung cancer (dated by TCRdb to 2018 to 2021). A note on the overall study: T cell repertoires of about 230 early-stage NSCLC patients were analyzed, with tumors being compared against uninvolved tumor-adjacent lungs. Of the NSCLC patients, approximately 130 were male and approximately 110 were female, and the mean age was roughly 61 years. The cohort was made up of 236 treatment-naive NSCLC patients whose localized lung tumors had been resected. The paper as a whole reports these results and caveats: Longer overall survival was associated with higher T cell density in blood, whereas shorter survival was associated with higher clonality in adjacent lung. Since the design was exploratory, TCR variables were selected using unadjusted p-values with no false-discovery rate correction. Uninvolved tumor-adjacent lung showed the highest T cell clonality, higher than tumor, which suggests more focused antigenic responses in the uninvolved tumor-adjacent lung. Multi-region tumor sequencing was not performed, so intratumor heterogeneity could not be excluded. Of the top 100 tumor clones, a median of around 57 were detected in paired uninvolved adjacent lung; 28 were also among that lung's top 100.

As regards this clone: Its antigen is not yet known. Base-call qualities are not available, and no considerably larger clone is one nucleotide away.

At diagnosis, peripheral blood, uninvolved tumor-adjacent lung and tumor were collected and stored as a combination of fresh-frozen and FFPE material. For TCR repertoire profiling, the blood samples were analyzed as peripheral blood mononuclear cells. The immunoSEQ Assay was used to sequence TCR beta CDR3 regions from DNA. The published analysis was carried out like this. To compute T cell density, TCR beta template counts were normalized to usable DNA, which was estimated by amplifying housekeeping genes. Using the preseqR package, richness was estimated by extrapolating to 120,000 templates for tissue samples and 400,000 templates for PBMC samples. Clonality was taken to be one minus Pielou's evenness. To identify tissue-enriched TCRs, differential abundance testing was run on productive amino-acid clonotypes with a minimum total count of 5 and an alpha of 0.1. The Jaccard Index and the Morisita Overlap Index were used to quantify repertoire overlap between compartments. TCR beta CDR3s were clustered by GLIPH together with public tetramer-defined viral CDR3s, and at least three viral sequences plus V-gene enrichment were required for viral motifs. Here the immuneACCESS table is served through TCRdb, limited to in-frame sequences with V and J called. Missing clones are a known gap in these copies; in checked studies unresolved V genes cover under half, and the rest lacks a known reason. V, J and clone size were drawn from that table, and D and trimming were deduced from the DNA. The sample profile shows 38,000 or so clones; 81% of them were found once. Under 8% of the sample goes to the ten largest clones.

The input for sequencing was peripheral blood mononuclear cells, taken before any cancer treatment. This TCR was sampled from a male donor at least 60 years old with stage II lung adenocarcinoma.

The CDR3 loop reads CASSLAENTEAFF. DNA sequence: TGTGCCAGCAGCTTAGCAGAGAACACTGAAGCTTTCTTT. The rearranged chain carries TRBV7-6 and TRBJ1-1; no D segment can be confidently identified. V gives up 0 bases and J gives up 1 base, and the segment between their germline ends measures 3 bases. CDR1 and CDR2 (SGHVS, FNYEAQ) derive from the germline V gene. The CDR3, cysteine through phenylalanine, is 13 amino acids long. Only CDR3 DNA is held: 39 bases, read in frame from base 1.